This T cell receptor (beta chain) was found in a study of cytomegalovirus exposure and HLA in healthy donors. Study-wide context: Both the roughly 120 validation repertoires and the 666 first-cohort repertoires used the same platform, as reported by a later analysis.

Study-wide results and limits: Cytomegalovirus status was reportedly diagnosed by the classifier with high sensitivity and specificity. In vitro experiments confirmed that three CMV-associated chains were specific for CMV antigens. Most TCRs appeared rarely, but some public TCRs recurred in many donors.

Sequencing was performed with immunoSEQ multiplex PCR; in TCRdb, only in-frame clones are kept and a portion is missing. The sample lists under 75,000 clones, 95% to 98% occurring once. Remarks on this clone: Its target is not known.

V was clipped by 4 bases and J by 3 bases; unmatched bases: 10. CDR1 and CDR2 (germline): GTSNPN, SVGIG (reference sequence). The CDR3 sequence is 15 residues long. The specimen was PBMCs. The chain employs TRBV30 and TRBJ1-1; 8 bases fit TRBD1. The clonotype comes from a woman under 30 in good health and CMV-seropositive. This chain's CDR3 is CAWNGGRQGYTEAFF. CDR3 bases: TGTGCCTGGAACGGGGGACGACAGGGGTACACTGAAGCTTTCTTT.